Following are 25 T cell receptor beta chains from one sample sequenced in a study of blood T cell repertoires in COVID-19. Here immunoSEQ multiplex PCR was the method, and the copy in TCRdb shows in-frame clones only, minus some. The table lists over 200,000 clones, around 84% of them singletons. The specimen was peripheral blood. These receptors were collected from a man aged 40-50 years who had recovered from COVID-19.

The chain recombines TRBV15 with TRBJ2-3, with TRBD2 identical over 9 bases. Germline V gene sequence: CDR1 LNHNV, CDR2 YYDKDF (reference sequence). This CDR3 has 17 residues. Trimming cost V 5 bases and J 7 bases; bases outside gene matches: 16. Here the CDR3 reads CATSRDPSGIWSHTQYF. The CDR3 DNA follows: TGTGCCACCAGCCGGGATCCTAGCGGGATATGGAGCCATACGCAGTATTTT. The full variable domain, with the rest looked up from reference TRBV15 and TRBJ2-3, is DAMVIQNPRYQVTQFGKPVTLSCSQTLNHNVMYWYQQKSSQAPKLLFHYYDKDFNNEADTPDNFQSRRPNTSFCFLDIRSPGLGDTAMYLCATSRDPSGIWSHTQYFGPGTRLTVL.

Here the CDR3 DNA reads TGTGCCAGCAGCTTAGGTCCTACCGGGGAGCTGTTTTTT. Translating gives CASSLGPTGELFF. The V and J genes are TRBV7-9 and TRBJ2-2, with D unresolved. V was clipped by 1 base and J by 5 bases, with 5 bases between them. Germline V lookup: CDR1 SEHNR, CDR2 FQNEAQ (reference sequence). This CDR3 has 13 amino acids.

The rearrangement uses TRBV29-1 and TRBJ2-7; 7 bases match TRBD1. This CDR3 has 15 amino acids. Germline V gene lookup returns CDR1 SQVTM and CDR2 ANQGSEA. V gave up 0 bases and J gave up 6 bases; unmatched junction bases: 11. CDR3: CSVEDLQGPVVEQYF. For the CDR3, the DNA is TGCAGCGTTGAAGACTTACAGGGGCCAGTCGTCGAGCAGTACTTC.

The chain recombines TRBV15 with TRBJ2-3; D remains ambiguous. V lost 3 bases and J lost 5, with 9 bases in between. Germline-derived CDR1 and CDR2 are LNHNV and YYDKDF (reference sequence). The CDR3 extends over 13 amino acids. CDR3: CATSRAAGDTQYF. The CDR3 region has the DNA TGTGCCACCAGCAGGGCCGCAGGAGATACGCAGTATTTT.

The chain recombines TRBV3-1 (or the pseudogene TRBV3-2) with TRBJ2-5; TRBD2 agrees at 10 bases. The CDR3 runs to 17 residues. The V gene end was trimmed by 5 bases and the J gene end by 5 bases; junction bases not matched to a gene: 14. Per the germline V gene, CDR1 is LGHDT and CDR2 is YNNKEL (reference sequence). DNA for the CDR3: TGTGCCAGCAGCTCAGGGGCTAGCGGGAGTGGCGGTGAGACCCAGTACTTC. Residues: CASSSGASGSGGETQYF.

This clone was detected many times. The chain carries TRBV27 and TRBJ1-5; D is unresolved. The V end was cut by 5 bases, the J end by 2 bases, with 13 bases between. There are 15 residues in the CDR3. Per the germline V gene, CDR1 is MNHEY and CDR2 is SMNVEV (reference sequence). CDR3 loop: CASSPWMEGNQPQHF. The CDR3 DNA follows: TGTGCCAGCAGTCCATGGATGGAGGGCAATCAGCCCCAGCATTTT.

The gene calls are TRBV7-2 and TRBJ2-7; maybe TRBD2 (6 bases). Germline V gene data show CDR1 as SGHTA and CDR2 as FQGNSA. The CDR3 runs to 15 residues. Between the trimmed V and J ends, which lost 6 bases and 3 bases, there was a span of 18 bases. The CDR3: CASRMEPGLNYEQYF. The CDR3 DNA reads TGTGCCAGCAGGATGGAACCGGGACTCAACTACGAGCAGTACTTC.

On this clone: Additional DNA sequences in this sample encode the identical CDR3. This rearrangement joins TRBV29-1 to TRBJ2-5, with D possibly matching TRBD1 (6 bases). The CDR3 has 12 residues. Trimming left V 5 bases short and J 1 base short, with 8 bases between. Germline V gene lookup returns CDR1 SQVTM and CDR2 ANQGSEA. The CDR3 region is CSVTGTQETQYF. CDR3 nucleotides: TGCAGCGTTACAGGGACCCAAGAGACCCAGTACTTC.

The chain is built from TRBV6-2 or TRBV6-3 and TRBJ2-5; D not certain. This CDR3 has 15 residues. V lost 5 bases, J lost 1 base, and 14 bases lay in between. Per germline, CDR1 MNHEY and CDR2 SVGEGT. The CDR3 nucleotides read TGTGCCAGCAGTCCCACCCTCCGGGTCCAAGAGACCCAGTACTTC. It translates to CASSPTLRVQETQYF.

This chain links TRBV7-9 with TRBJ2-7, with 7 bases identical to TRBD2. V shed 5 bases, J shed 2 bases, and the junction held 3 bases outside the gene matches. The CDR3 extends over 13 amino acids. Germline V gene lookup returns CDR1 SEHNR and CDR2 FQNEAQ (reference sequence). For the CDR3, the DNA is TGTGCCAGCAGCCGCGGGAGCCCCTACGAGCAGTACTTC. It translates to CASSRGSPYEQYF.

The chain links TRBV30 to TRBJ2-3, with a tentative D call TRBD2 (6 bases). V lost 2 bases and J lost 0, with 27 bases in between. CDR1 and CDR2 from the germline V gene are GTSNPN and SVGIG (reference sequence). CDR3 length: 20 amino acids. The CDR3 nucleotides are TGTGCCTGGAGTCCCAAGCTAGGGCTAGCGCTCCTCCCTAGCACAGATACGCAGTATTTT. This sequence encodes CAWSPKLGLALLPSTDTQYF.

The table lists this clone with a count of one. The chain combines TRBV4-3 with TRBJ2-3; 9 bases line up with TRBD2. Germline CDR1 LGHNA, CDR2 YSLEER. The junction had 8 bases not matched to a gene; V was cut back by 4 bases and J by 0 bases. The CDR3 covers 17 residues. CDR3 in amino acids: CASSPTLTSGSTDTQYF. The CDR3 DNA follows: TGCGCCAGCAGCCCAACGCTGACTAGCGGTAGCACAGATACGCAGTATTTT.

V is TRBV5-4 and J is TRBJ2-7, with D possibly matching TRBD2 (6 bases). The V end lost 0 bases, the J end lost 12 bases, and 10 bases lay between the germline ends. The CDR3 has 11 residues. CDR1 is SGHNT, CDR2 YYREEE, per germline (reference sequence). The CDR3 nucleotides read TGTGCCAGCAGCTTGGGGGAGGTTCTGTACTTC. It is translated as CASSLGEVLYF.

The chain joins TRBV5-1 to TRBJ1-1; a possible D gene is TRBD1 (6 bases). This CDR3 comprises 16 residues. Germline V lookup: CDR1 SGHRS, CDR2 YFSETQ. Deletions cut 5 bases from V and 1 base from J, with 18 bases between. CDR3 residues: CASSTRPGAENTEAFF. The DNA for the CDR3 is TGCGCCAGCAGTACAAGACCAGGGGCCGAGAACACTGAAGCTTTCTTT.

This clone was counted many times. V usage is TRBV11-2 and J usage is TRBJ1-3; the D is unclear. Germline CDR1 is SGHAT and CDR2 is FQNNGV. Trimming shortened V by 4 bases and J by 0 bases, and 7 bases separated the two germline ends. This CDR3 contains 14 residues. The CDR3 spells CASSSLSSGNTIYF. Written as DNA, the CDR3 is TGTGCCAGCAGCTCTCTAAGCTCTGGAAACACCATATATTTT.

This clone was observed at least ten times. The same CDR3 can be traced to other DNA sequences in this sample. The chain's CDR3 is CASSPRQGSYGYTF. The CDR3 nucleotides are TGTGCCAGCAGCCCTAGACAGGGGTCCTATGGCTACACCTTC. The genes are TRBV3-1 (or the pseudogene TRBV3-2) and TRBJ1-2; 8 positions match TRBD1. With V trimmed by 4 bases and J by 4 bases, 5 bases remained unmatched. Germline lookup yields CDR1 LGHDT and CDR2 YNNKEL (reference sequence). There are 14 residues in the CDR3.

The rearrangement uses TRBV13 and TRBJ2-7, with 7 bases aligning to TRBD2. After removal of 5 bases from V and 1 base from J, the junction contained 5 bases not matched to a gene. This CDR3 has 14 residues. Germline lookup yields CDR1 PRHDT and CDR2 FYEKMQ (reference sequence). The CDR3 reads CASSPGTKSYEQYF. CDR3 DNA: TGTGCCAGCAGCCCCGGGACTAAATCCTACGAGCAGTACTTC.

This chain joins TRBV19 and TRBJ2-2, with a weak D call TRBD1 (5 bases). The V gene lost 6 bases and the J gene lost 4 bases, with 15 bases spanning the gap. Germline loops: CDR1 LNHDA, CDR2 SQIVND (reference sequence). This CDR3 is 15 amino acids long. The CDR3 region is CASSPRAMGTGELFF. For the CDR3, the DNA is TGTGCCAGTAGCCCCAGGGCGATGGGCACCGGGGAGCTGTTTTTT.

The J gene is TRBJ1-5, the V gene TRBV4-1, with TRBD1 identical over 7 bases. Unmatched junction bases numbered 6, after V lost 0 bases and J lost 7 bases. Germline V gene sequence: CDR1 MGHRA, CDR2 YSYEKL. The CDR3 runs to 15 residues. Here the CDR3 reads CASSQDDRVEQPQHF. The CDR3 DNA reads TGCGCCAGCAGCCAAGACGACAGGGTAGAACAGCCCCAGCATTTT.

This clone is a singleton in its sample. V is TRBV28 and J is TRBJ2-3, with 14 bases lining up with TRBD2. The V gene end was trimmed by 2 bases and the J gene end by 6 bases; junction bases not matched to a gene: 10. The CDR3 is 18 residues long. Germline CDR1 MDHEN, CDR2 SYDVKM. CDR3: CASSLPQATSGGADTQYF. Here the CDR3 DNA reads TGTGCCAGCAGTTTACCCCAAGCGACTAGCGGGGGGGCCGATACGCAGTATTTT.

The J gene is TRBJ1-1, the V gene TRBV19, with D tentatively TRBD1 (5 bases). The length of the CDR3 is 13 residues. V gave up 6 bases and J gave up 7 bases, with 15 bases separating them. The V gene's germline CDR1 is LNHDA and CDR2 SQIVND (reference sequence). CDR3 loop: CASSPGRGFEAFF. The DNA of the CDR3 is TGTGCCAGTAGCCCAGGAAGGGGATTTGAAGCTTTCTTT.

V is TRBV11-3 and J is TRBJ2-5; D is possibly TRBD2 (5 bases). Deletions cut 2 bases from V and 6 bases from J, with 10 bases between. Germline lookup yields CDR1 SGHNT and CDR2 YENEEA. This CDR3 comprises 13 residues. CDR3 amino acids: CASSLSGGKTQYF. CDR3 nucleotides: TGTGCCAGCAGCTTAAGTGGAGGCAAGACCCAGTACTTC.

The chain uses TRBV3-1 (or the pseudogene TRBV3-2) and TRBJ1-5, with D tentatively TRBD1 (5 bases). This CDR3 has 15 amino acids. From germline, CDR1 is LGHDT and CDR2 YNNKEL (reference sequence). The V gene lost 3 bases and the J gene lost 4 bases, with 13 bases spanning the gap. Written as DNA, the CDR3 is TGTGCCAGCAGCCAGGACCGACAGCATAATCAGCCCCAGCATTTT. It encodes CASSQDRQHNQPQHF.

The V call is TRBV29-1, the J call TRBJ2-5; the D is unclear. CDR1 is SQVTM, CDR2 ANQGSEA, per germline. The CDR3 is made up of 11 amino acids. The germline V and J ends were trimmed by 1 base and 7 bases, with 7 bases remaining between them. Here the CDR3 DNA reads TGCAGCGTTGAAGGGGCAGCGACCCAGTACTTC. This translates into CSVEGAATQYF. The entire variable domain, with the rest obtained from reference TRBV29-1 and TRBJ2-5, is as follows: SAVISQKPSRDICQRGTSLTIQCQVDSQVTMMFWYRQQPGQSLTLIATANQGSEATYESGFVIDKFPISRPNLTFSTLTVSNMSPEDSSIYLCSVEGAATQYFGPGTRLLVL.

Regarding this clone: No DNA is shown, since the ends of the CDR3 on it are uncertain; the CDR3 is the one TCRdb lists. The CDR3 protein is CASSLGVAGGIDF. The chain employs TRBV7-2 and TRBJ2-5; the table gives TRBD2 as D, unverified against the DNA. The CDR3 numbers 13 amino acids, ends counted. The germline V gene has CDR1 SGHTA and CDR2 FQGNSA.